This T cell receptor (beta chain) was captured by sequencing in a study of blood T cell repertoires in COVID-19. Study-wide background: T cells, B-cell-depleted T cells, or PBMCs supplied cDNA or gDNA.

Enrolled through a virtual design, the participants were between roughly 18 and 95 years of age and came from about two dozen US areas. Authors' data handling: Quantification of nucleated cells was approximated via reference gene primer amplification. Measured with immunoSEQ multiplex PCR; TCRdb has only the in-frame clones, and not every one. D and trimming were read from the DNA, whereas the V and J calls and clone size are those reported in that table. The table lists some 170,000 clones, roughly 80% of them singletons. This receptor was taken from a woman in her forties or fifties who had recovered from COVID-19. Input material: PBMCs or T cells enriched from blood (not recorded which).

The CDR3 DNA reads TGTGCCTGGAGTCTAGCGGGGGGCCTCTCCTACGAGCAGTACTTC. Translating it yields CAWSLAGGLSYEQYF. The chain links TRBV30 to TRBJ2-7, with TRBD2 identical over 11 bases. The CDR3 loop spans 15 amino acids. The germline CDR1 and CDR2 sequences are GTSNPN and SVGIG (reference sequence). J was trimmed by 0 bases and V by 2 bases; bases with no gene match: 3.